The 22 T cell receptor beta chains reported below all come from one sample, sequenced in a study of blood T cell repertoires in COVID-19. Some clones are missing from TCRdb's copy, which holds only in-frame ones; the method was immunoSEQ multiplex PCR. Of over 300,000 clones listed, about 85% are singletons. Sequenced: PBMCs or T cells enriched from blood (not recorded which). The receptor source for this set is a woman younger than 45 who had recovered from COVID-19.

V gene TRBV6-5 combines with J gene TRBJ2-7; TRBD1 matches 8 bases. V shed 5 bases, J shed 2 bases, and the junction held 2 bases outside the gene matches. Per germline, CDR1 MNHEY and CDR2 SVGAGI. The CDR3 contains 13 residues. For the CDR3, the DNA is TGTGCCAGCAGTCTACAGGGGGCCTACGAGCAGTACTTC. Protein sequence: CASSLQGAYEQYF.

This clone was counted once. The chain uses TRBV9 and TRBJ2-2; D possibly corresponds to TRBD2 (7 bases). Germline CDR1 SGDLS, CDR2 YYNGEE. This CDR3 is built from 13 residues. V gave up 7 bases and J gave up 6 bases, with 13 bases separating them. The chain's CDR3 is CASGGGAPGELFF. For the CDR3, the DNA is TGTGCCAGCGGAGGGGGGGCCCCCGGGGAGCTGTTTTTT. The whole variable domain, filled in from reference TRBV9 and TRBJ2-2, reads DSGVTQTPKHLITATGQRVTLRCSPRSGDLSVYWYQQSLDQGLQFLIQYYNGEERAKGNILERFSAQQFPDLHSELNLSSLELGDSALYFCASGGGAPGELFFGEGSRLTVL.

The CDR3 here is CASSELGTVETQYF. The DNA of the CDR3 is TGTGCCAGCAGTGAGCTGGGGACAGTCGAGACCCAGTACTTC. The chain links TRBV6-1 to TRBJ2-5; 7 bases line up with TRBD1. Germline CDR1 and CDR2: MNHNS and SASEGT. This CDR3 is 14 amino acids long. V was pared by 3 bases and J by 5 bases, with 6 bases of the junction left unmatched.

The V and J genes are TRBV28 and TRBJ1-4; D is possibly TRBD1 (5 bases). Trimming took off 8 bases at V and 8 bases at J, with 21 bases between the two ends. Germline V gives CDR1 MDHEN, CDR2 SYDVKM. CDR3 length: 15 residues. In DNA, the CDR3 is TGTGCCAGCCAATATTCGGGGGAAGTAGGAGAAAAACTGTTTTTT. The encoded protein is CASQYSGEVGEKLFF.

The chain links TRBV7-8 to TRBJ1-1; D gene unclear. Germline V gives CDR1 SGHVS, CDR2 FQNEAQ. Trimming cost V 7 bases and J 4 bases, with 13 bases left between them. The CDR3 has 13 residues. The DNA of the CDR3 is TGTGCCAGCACCAAACGGAGTGCCACTGAAGCTTTCTTT. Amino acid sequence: CASTKRSATEAFF.

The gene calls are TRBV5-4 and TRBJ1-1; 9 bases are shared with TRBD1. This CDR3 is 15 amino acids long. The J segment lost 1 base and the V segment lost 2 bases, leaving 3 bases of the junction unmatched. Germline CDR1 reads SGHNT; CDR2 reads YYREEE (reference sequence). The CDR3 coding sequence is TGTGCCAGCAGCTTCGGACAGGGGCCGAACACTGAAGCTTTCTTT. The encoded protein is CASSFGQGPNTEAFF. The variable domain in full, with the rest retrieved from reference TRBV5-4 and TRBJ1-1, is ETGVTQSPTHLIKTRGQQVTLRCSSQSGHNTVSWYQQALGQGPQFIFQYYREEENGRGNFPPRFSGLQFPNYSSELNVNALELDDSALYLCASSFGQGPNTEAFFGQGTRLTVV.

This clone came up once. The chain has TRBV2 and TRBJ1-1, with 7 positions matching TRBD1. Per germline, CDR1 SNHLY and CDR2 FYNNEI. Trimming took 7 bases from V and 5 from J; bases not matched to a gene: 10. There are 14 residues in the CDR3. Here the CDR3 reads CASIPRQGHTEAFF. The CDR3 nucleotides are TGTGCCAGCATACCCAGACAGGGACATACTGAAGCTTTCTTT. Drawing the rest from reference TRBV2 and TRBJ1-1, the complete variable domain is EPEVTQTPSHQVTQMGQEVILRCVPISNHLYFYWYRQILGQKVEFLVSFYNNEISEKSEIFDDQFSVERPDGSNFTLKIRSTKLEDSAMYFCASIPRQGHTEAFFGQGTRLTVV.

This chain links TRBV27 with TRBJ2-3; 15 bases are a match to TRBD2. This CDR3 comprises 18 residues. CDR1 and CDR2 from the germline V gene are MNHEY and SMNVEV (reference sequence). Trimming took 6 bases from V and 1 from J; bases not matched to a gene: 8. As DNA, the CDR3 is TGTGCCAGCAGCCACGGACTAGCGGGGGGGCTTGGCACAGATACGCAGTATTTT. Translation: CASSHGLAGGLGTDTQYF.

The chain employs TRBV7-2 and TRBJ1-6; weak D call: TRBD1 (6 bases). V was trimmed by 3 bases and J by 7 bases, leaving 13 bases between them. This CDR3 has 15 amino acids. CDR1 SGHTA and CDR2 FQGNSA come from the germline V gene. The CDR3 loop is CASSLARTANSPLHF. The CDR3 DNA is TGTGCCAGCAGCTTGGCCCGGACAGCCAATTCACCCCTCCACTTT.

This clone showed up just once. The CDR3 DNA follows: TGTGCCAGCAGCCCCGGGACAGGGCCCCCCCTCTCTGGGGCCAACGTCCTGACTTTC. This translates into CASSPGTGPPLSGANVLTF. The V and J genes are TRBV7-9 and TRBJ2-6, with 9 bases matching TRBD1. Trimming removed 5 bases from V and 0 bases from J; junction bases left unmatched: 11. The CDR3 totals 19 residues. In germline, CDR1 is SEHNR, CDR2 FQNEAQ (reference sequence).

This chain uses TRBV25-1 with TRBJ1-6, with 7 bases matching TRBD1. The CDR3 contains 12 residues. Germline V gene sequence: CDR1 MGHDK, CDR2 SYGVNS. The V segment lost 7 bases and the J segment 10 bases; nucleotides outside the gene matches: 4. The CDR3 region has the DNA TGTGCCAGCACAGGGGGGACCTCACCCCTCCACTTT. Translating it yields CASTGGTSPLHF.

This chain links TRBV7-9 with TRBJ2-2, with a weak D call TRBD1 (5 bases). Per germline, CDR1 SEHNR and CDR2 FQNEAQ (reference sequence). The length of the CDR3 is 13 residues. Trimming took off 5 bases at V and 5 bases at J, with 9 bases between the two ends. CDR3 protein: CASSQTETGELFF. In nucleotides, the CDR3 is TGTGCCAGCAGCCAGACAGAGACCGGGGAGCTGTTTTTT.

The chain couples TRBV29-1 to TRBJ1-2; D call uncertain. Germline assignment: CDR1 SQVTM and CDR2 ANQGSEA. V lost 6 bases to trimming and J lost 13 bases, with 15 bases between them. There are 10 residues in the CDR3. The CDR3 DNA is TGCAGCGTCCTTGGACTCCACCGCACCTTC. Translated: CSVLGLHRTF.

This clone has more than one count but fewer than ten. The CDR3 nucleotides are TGCGCCAGCAGCTGGCGGGCCCAAGGGAACACTGAAGCTTTCTTT. Amino acids: CASSWRAQGNTEAFF. The chain links TRBV5-1 to TRBJ1-1; D remains unclear. The CDR3 has 15 residues. The V gene lost 3 bases and the J gene lost 1 base, with 13 bases spanning the gap. CDR1 and CDR2 from the germline V gene are SGHRS and YFSETQ.

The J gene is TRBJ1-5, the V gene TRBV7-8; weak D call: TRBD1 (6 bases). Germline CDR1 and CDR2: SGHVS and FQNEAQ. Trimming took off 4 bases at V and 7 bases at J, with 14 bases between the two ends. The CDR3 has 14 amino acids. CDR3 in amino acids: CASSSPYQGQPQHF. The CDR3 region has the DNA TGTGCCAGCAGCTCCCCGTACCAGGGGCAGCCCCAGCATTTT.

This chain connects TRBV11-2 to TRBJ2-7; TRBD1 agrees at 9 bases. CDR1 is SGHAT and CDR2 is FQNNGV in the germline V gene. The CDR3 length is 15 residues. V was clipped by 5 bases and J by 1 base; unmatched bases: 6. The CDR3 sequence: CASSTDRGVSYEQYF. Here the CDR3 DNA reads TGTGCCAGCAGCACCGACAGGGGGGTTTCCTACGAGCAGTACTTC.

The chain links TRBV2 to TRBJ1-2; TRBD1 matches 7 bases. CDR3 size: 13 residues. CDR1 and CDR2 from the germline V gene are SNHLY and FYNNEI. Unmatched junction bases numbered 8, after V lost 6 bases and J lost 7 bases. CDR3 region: CASRSRGSLGYTF. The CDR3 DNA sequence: TGTGCCAGCAGGAGCAGGGGGTCCCTTGGCTACACCTTC.

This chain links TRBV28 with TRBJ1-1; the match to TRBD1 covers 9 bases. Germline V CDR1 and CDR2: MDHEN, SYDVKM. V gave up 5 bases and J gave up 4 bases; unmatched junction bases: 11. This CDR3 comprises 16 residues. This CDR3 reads CASSPQQGQGSTEAFF. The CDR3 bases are TGTGCCAGCAGTCCACAACAAGGACAGGGGAGCACTGAAGCTTTCTTT.

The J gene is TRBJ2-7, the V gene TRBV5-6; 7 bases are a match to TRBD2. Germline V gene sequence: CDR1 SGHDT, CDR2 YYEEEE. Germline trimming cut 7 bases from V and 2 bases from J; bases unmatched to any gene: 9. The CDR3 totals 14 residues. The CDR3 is CASAVSGSAYEQYF. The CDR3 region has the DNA TGTGCCAGCGCCGTTAGCGGGTCCGCCTACGAGCAGTACTTC.

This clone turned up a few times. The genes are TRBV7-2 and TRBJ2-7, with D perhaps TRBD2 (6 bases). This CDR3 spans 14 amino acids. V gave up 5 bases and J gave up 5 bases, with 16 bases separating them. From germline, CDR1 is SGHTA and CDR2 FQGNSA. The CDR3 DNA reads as TGTGCCAGCAGCCGTGGAGGGTCGGGAAACGAGCAGTACTTC. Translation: CASSRGGSGNEQYF.

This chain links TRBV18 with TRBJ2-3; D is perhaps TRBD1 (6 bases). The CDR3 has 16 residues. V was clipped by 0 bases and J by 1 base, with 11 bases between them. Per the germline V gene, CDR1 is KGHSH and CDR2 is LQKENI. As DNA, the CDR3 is TGTGCCAGCTCACCACCGATCAGGGGAGGCACAGATACGCAGTATTTT. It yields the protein CASSPPIRGGTDTQYF. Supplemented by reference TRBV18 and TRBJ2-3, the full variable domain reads NAGVMQNPRHLVRRRGQEARLRCSPMKGHSHVYWYRQLPEEGLKFMVYLQKENIIDESGMPKERFSAEFPKEGPSILRIQQVVRGDSAAYFCASSPPIRGGTDTQYFGPGTRLTVL.

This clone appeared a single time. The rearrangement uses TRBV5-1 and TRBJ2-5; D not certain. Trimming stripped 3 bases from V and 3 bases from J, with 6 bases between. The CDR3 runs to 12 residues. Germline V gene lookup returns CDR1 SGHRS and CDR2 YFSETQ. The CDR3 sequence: CASSSQEETQYF. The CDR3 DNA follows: TGCGCCAGCAGCTCCCAGGAAGAGACCCAGTACTTC.